This is a list of T cell receptor beta chains from one sample in a study of T cell repertoires in cytomegalovirus infection. For these receptors, no antigen is known. In TCRdb, the reads were re-called with MiXCR into one record per CDR3 protein. Of 27,000 or so distinct CDR3 sequences in the sample, under 20% are singletons; the top ten hold approximately 78%. The input for sequencing was CD8+ T cells from cultured PBMCs, taken from culture after CMV antigen stimulation. The receptors derive from a human donor in good health (CMV status not recorded). Some clones in this sample may be carry-over from other donors' samples. CDR3s include the opening cysteine and the closing phenylalanine or tryptophan. Each record gives: D gene, J gene, V gene, clone size, CDR3 DNA, CDR3 protein. A D gene is named only where the DNA matches it firmly. Clone size is shown for a subset of rows, as once, few, many or a class of expanded clone.

D gene: NA
J gene: TRBJ1-2
V gene: TRBV12-3/TRBV12-4
clone size: few
CDR3 DNA: TGTGCCAGCTCAGAAGGCCGAGCTAACTATGGCTACACCTTC
CDR3 protein: CASSEGRANYGYTF

D gene: NA
J gene: TRBJ2-1
V gene: TRBV6-4
clone size: few
CDR3 DNA: TGTGCCAGCAGCCCCCGGCCGCAGGGATCATCCTACAATGAGCAGTTCTTC
CDR3 protein: CASSPRPQGSSYNEQFF

D gene: NA
J gene: TRBJ1-5
V gene: TRBV12-3/TRBV12-4
clone size: few
CDR3 DNA: TGTGCCAGCAGTTTATTCCCCCAGCCCCAGCATTTT
CDR3 protein: CASSLFPQPQHF

D gene: TRBD2
J gene: TRBJ2-2
V gene: TRBV7-2
clone size: NA
CDR3 DNA: TGTGCCAGCAGCTTAGTCGGCCCCGGACTAGAGGAGAACACCGGGGAGCTGTTTTTT
CDR3 protein: CASSLVGPGLEENTGELFF

D gene: NA
J gene: TRBJ2-1
V gene: TRBV12-3/TRBV12-4
clone size: few
CDR3 DNA: TGTGCCAGCAGTTCACTTGCGGGGCGAGGTAGTAGTGAGCAGTTCTTC
CDR3 protein: CASSSLAGRGSSEQFF

D gene: TRBD1
J gene: TRBJ2-2
V gene: TRBV7-8
clone size: few
CDR3 DNA: TGTGCCAGCAGCTGGGGACAGGGGGGCACCGGGGAGCTGTTTTTT
CDR3 protein: CASSWGQGGTGELFF

D gene: NA
J gene: TRBJ2-7
V gene: TRBV12-3/TRBV12-4
clone size: few
CDR3 DNA: TGTGCCAGCAGTTTGGCTACCTCCTACGAGCAGTACTTC
CDR3 protein: CASSLATSYEQYF

D gene: NA
J gene: TRBJ2-5
V gene: TRBV6-4
clone size: many
CDR3 DNA: TGTGCCACCAATGGGGTCAACCAAGAGACCCAGTACTTC
CDR3 protein: CATNGVNQETQYF

D gene: TRBD2
J gene: TRBJ2-5
V gene: TRBV7-2
clone size: NA
CDR3 DNA: TGTGCCAGCAGCTTAGCCCCCCCTAGCGGGGGGTCGGGGGAGACCCAGTACTTC
CDR3 protein: CASSLAPPSGGSGETQYF

D gene: NA
J gene: TRBJ2-1
V gene: TRBV7-2
clone size: NA
CDR3 DNA: TGTGCCAGCGCCTTTAGGGCCCCGGACAGTTACAATGAGCAGTTCTTC
CDR3 protein: CASAFRAPDSYNEQFF

D gene: TRBD1
J gene: TRBJ1-3
V gene: TRBV11-2
clone size: few
CDR3 DNA: TGTGCCAGCAGCAAATTTCCAGGGGGCTCTGGAAACACCATATATTTT
CDR3 protein: CASSKFPGGSGNTIYF

D gene: TRBD2
J gene: TRBJ2-5
V gene: TRBV7-2
clone size: NA
CDR3 DNA: TGTGCCAGCAGCTTAGCGCGGGGGGGCAGGGAGACCCAGTACTTC
CDR3 protein: CASSLARGGRETQYF

D gene: NA
J gene: TRBJ1-3
V gene: TRBV7-6
clone size: NA
CDR3 DNA: TGTGCCAGCAGCCCAACAGGGATCTCTGGAAACACCATATATTTT
CDR3 protein: CASSPTGISGNTIYF

D gene: TRBD2
J gene: TRBJ2-1
V gene: TRBV7-2
clone size: NA
CDR3 DNA: TGTGCCAGCAGCTTAGACCCCCGGGCTAGCGGGGGGTACAATGAGCAGTTCTTC
CDR3 protein: CASSLDPRASGGYNEQFF

D gene: NA
J gene: TRBJ1-6
V gene: TRBV14
clone size: NA
CDR3 DNA: TGTGCCAGCAGCCAAGCTAGGGGTTCACCCCTCCACTTT
CDR3 protein: CASSQARGSPLHF

D gene: NA
J gene: TRBJ1-2
V gene: TRBV7-6
clone size: many
CDR3 DNA: TGTGCCAGCAGCCCAACCGAGACACAAGGTGGCTACACCTTC
CDR3 protein: CASSPTETQGGYTF

D gene: NA
J gene: TRBJ1-5
V gene: TRBV7-2
clone size: NA
CDR3 DNA: TGTGCCAGCAGCCTAGGGTTGGGGACACAGCCCCAGCAGTTT
CDR3 protein: CASSLGLGTQPQQF

D gene: NA
J gene: TRBJ2-5
V gene: TRBV7-2
clone size: few
CDR3 DNA: TGTGCCAGCAGCTTAGAGTGGGAGACCCAGTACTTC
CDR3 protein: CASSLEWETQYF

D gene: NA
J gene: TRBJ2-1
V gene: TRBV12-3/TRBV12-4
clone size: few
CDR3 DNA: TGTGCCAGTTCGACCCTTCCCGGGACTTTAGTGGATGAGCAGTTCTTC
CDR3 protein: CASSTLPGTLVDEQFF

D gene: NA
J gene: TRBJ2-5
V gene: TRBV7-9
clone size: NA
CDR3 DNA: TGTGCCAGCAGCCTCCCTGGCCGGCAAGAGACCCAGTACTTC
CDR3 protein: CASSLPGRQETQYF

D gene: NA
J gene: TRBJ1-5
V gene: TRBV20-1
clone size: NA
CDR3 DNA: TGCAGTGCTAGAGATGGGAACAGGGTCCGCAATCAGCCCCAGCATTTT
CDR3 protein: CSARDGNRVRNQPQHF

D gene: TRBD1
J gene: TRBJ2-1
V gene: TRBV7-6
clone size: NA
CDR3 DNA: TGTGCCAGCAGCAACCGGGACAGATACAATGAGCAGTTCTTC
CDR3 protein: CASSNRDRYNEQFF

D gene: NA
J gene: TRBJ1-1
V gene: TRBV5-4
clone size: NA
CDR3 DNA: TGTGCCAGCAGCCCTGTCCGGGACAAGAACACTGAAGCTTTCTTT
CDR3 protein: CASSPVRDKNTEAFF

D gene: NA
J gene: TRBJ2-7
V gene: TRBV7-9
clone size: NA
CDR3 DNA: TGTGCCAGCAGCGGGACGGGAGCCGGCTACGAGCAGTACTTC
CDR3 protein: CASSGTGAGYEQYF

D gene: NA
J gene: TRBJ2-6
V gene: TRBV6-5
clone size: few
CDR3 DNA: TGTGCCAGCAGTCTCACCGGACAGCCTTTAAGGGCCAACGTCCTGACTTTC
CDR3 protein: CASSLTGQPLRANVLTF

D gene: TRBD2
J gene: TRBJ2-1
V gene: TRBV3-1
clone size: many
CDR3 DNA: TGTGCCAGCAGCCAAGATTGGGATAGCGGGAGCTACAATGAGCAGTTCTTC
CDR3 protein: CASSQDWDSGSYNEQFF

D gene: TRBD2
J gene: TRBJ2-1
V gene: TRBV7-2
clone size: few
CDR3 DNA: TGTGCCAGCAGCATCCGGGACTACTACAATGAGCAGTTCTTC
CDR3 protein: CASSIRDYYNEQFF